One T cell receptor (beta chain) is described in this entry. Its antigen is unknown. Base qualities are not at hand, and no much larger clone is one base apart. RNA was extracted using the RNeasy kit, and roughly 0.5 to 1 microgram was reverse transcribed with random hexamers. TCR beta CDR3 regions were amplified with the immunoSEQ multiplex PCR assay covering 54 Vbeta and 13 Jbeta segments. PCR amplification bias was corrected by using a synthetic template baseline for primer optimization and computational correction. As for the original processing: Reads were annotated to V, D and J genes per IMGT and analyzed with immunoSEQ Analyzer, keeping only productive sequences. To calculate clonality, Shannon entropy was normalized by log2 of the number of productive unique sequences and then subtracted from one. For each patient and control, public and private clones were evaluated within the 100 most prevalent clones. Clones were defined as Susac-specific when absent from the healthy and MS cohorts, from about 1,100 published viral clones and from other ImmuneACCESS disease sequences. Using fastp trimming at Q25 and MiXCR clonotype assembly, TCRdb reanalyzed the public sequencing data and kept in-frame beta chains. Rows with one shared CDR3 protein collapse into an entry with the most common genes and DNA. In this record, the V and J calls reflect TCRdb's handling and not the investigators' own analysis. Here the sample has some 150,000 distinct CDR3 sequences; around 95% occur a single time. The ten largest make up roughly 0.16% of the sample.

Via the germline V gene, CDR1 is SGHVS and CDR2 FQNEAQ. The CDR3 covers 12 residues, taking in both the cysteine and the phenylalanine. CDR3 DNA only is kept here, 36 bases in frame from base 1. Trimming accounts for 5 bases at V and 15 bases at J, while the number of junction bases matched to no gene is 8. The data were obtained in a study of CD8 T cells in Susac syndrome (dated by TCRdb to the late 2010s). Background for the entire study: The study used repertoire sequencing to test whether antigen drove CD8+ T cell activation and differentiation in Susac syndrome. The study compared CD8+ T cell repertoire clonality among about a dozen healthy donors, about 14 Susac syndrome patients and roughly 16 multiple sclerosis patients.

Peripheral blood CD8+ and CD4+ T cells from healthy donors, Susac syndrome patients and multiple sclerosis patients were profiled by high-throughput TCR beta sequencing. Multiple sclerosis controls were treatment-naive patients with stable or active relapsing-remitting disease fulfilling revised McDonald criteria. CD8+ TEMRA cells were enriched by FACS, while bulk CD8+ and CD4+ T cells were purified by magnetic negative isolation. Blood was collected in EDTA tubes and processed within 24 hours, with PBMCs isolated through density gradient centrifugation. PBMCs intended for TCR sequencing were frozen in liquid nitrogen and were later thawed in a 37 degrees C water bath. A purity of at least 90% was achieved for sorted or isolated CD4+, CD8+ and CD8+ TEMRA cells. Broad study findings and their caveats: The TCR sequencing and HLA analysis was acknowledged to have included a relatively small number of individuals.

Sequences were obtained from CD8+ T cells from PBMCs. Recombination connected TRBV7-8 to TRBJ2-4; TRBD2 matches 9 bases in the middle. The TCR originated in a human donor with multiple sclerosis. The encoded CDR3 is CASSRLGTSPYF. The DNA is TGTGCCAGCAGCCGCTTAGGGACTAGCCCGTACTTC. Full variable domain (CDR3 extended with the reference TRBV7-8 and TRBJ2-4 proteins): GAGVSQSPRYKVAKRGQDVALRCDPISGHVSLFWYQQALGQGPEFLTYFQNEAQLDKSGLPSDRFFAERPEGSVSTLKIQRTQQEDSAVYLCASSRLGTSPYFGAGTRLSVL.